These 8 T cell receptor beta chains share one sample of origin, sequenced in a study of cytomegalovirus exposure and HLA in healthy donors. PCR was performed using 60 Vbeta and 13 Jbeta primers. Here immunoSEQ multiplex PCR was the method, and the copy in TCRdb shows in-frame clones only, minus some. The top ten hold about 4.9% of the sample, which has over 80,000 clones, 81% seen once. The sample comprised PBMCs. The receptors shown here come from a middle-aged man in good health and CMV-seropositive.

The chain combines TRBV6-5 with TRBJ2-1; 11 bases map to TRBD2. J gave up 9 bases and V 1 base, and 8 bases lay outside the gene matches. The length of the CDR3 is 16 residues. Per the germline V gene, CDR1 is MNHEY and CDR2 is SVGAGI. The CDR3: CASSYLLAGVSGEQFF. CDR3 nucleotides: TGTGCCAGCAGTTACTTACTAGCGGGGGTGTCTGGTGAGCAGTTCTTC.

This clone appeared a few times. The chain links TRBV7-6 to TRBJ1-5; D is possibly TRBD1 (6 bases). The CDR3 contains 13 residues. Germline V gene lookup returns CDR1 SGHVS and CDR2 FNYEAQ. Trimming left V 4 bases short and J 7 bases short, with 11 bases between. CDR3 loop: CASSSDSGQPQHF. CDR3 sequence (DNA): TGTGCCAGCAGCTCGGACAGTGGGCAGCCCCAGCATTTT.

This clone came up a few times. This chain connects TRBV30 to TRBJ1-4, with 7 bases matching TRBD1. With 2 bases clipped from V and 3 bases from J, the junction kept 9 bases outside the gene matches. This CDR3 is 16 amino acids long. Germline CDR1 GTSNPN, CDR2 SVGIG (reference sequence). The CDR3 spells CAWSIFPGQSNEKLFF. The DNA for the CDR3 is TGTGCCTGGAGTATTTTTCCGGGACAGTCTAATGAAAAACTGTTTTTT.

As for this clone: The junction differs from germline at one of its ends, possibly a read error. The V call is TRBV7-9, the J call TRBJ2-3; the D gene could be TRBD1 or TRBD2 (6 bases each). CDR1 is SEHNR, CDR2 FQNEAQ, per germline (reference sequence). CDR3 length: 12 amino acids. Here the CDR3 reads CSSSRGGDTQYF. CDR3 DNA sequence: TGTTCCAGCAGCAGGGGAGGAGATACGCAGTATTTT.

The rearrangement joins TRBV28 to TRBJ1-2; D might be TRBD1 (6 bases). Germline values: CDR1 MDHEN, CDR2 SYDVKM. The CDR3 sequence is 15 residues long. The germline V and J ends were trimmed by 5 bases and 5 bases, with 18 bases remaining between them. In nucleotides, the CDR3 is TGTGCCAGCAGTGCGACCCCGGGGAGGGGGTATGGCTACACCTTC. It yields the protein CASSATPGRGYGYTF.

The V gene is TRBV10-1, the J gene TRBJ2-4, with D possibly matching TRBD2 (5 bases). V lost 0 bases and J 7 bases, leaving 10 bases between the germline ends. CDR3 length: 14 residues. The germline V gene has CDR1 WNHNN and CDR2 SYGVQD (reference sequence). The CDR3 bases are TGCGCCAGCAGTGAGTCGATAGCGAGGAACATTCAGTACTTC. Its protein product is CASSESIARNIQYF.

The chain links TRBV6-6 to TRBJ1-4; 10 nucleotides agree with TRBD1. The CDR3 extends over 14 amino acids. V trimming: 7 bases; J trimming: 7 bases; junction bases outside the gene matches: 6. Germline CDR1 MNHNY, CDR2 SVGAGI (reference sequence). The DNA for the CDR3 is TGTGCCAGCATCCCGGGACAGGGGTCTGAAAAACTGTTTTTT. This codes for CASIPGQGSEKLFF.

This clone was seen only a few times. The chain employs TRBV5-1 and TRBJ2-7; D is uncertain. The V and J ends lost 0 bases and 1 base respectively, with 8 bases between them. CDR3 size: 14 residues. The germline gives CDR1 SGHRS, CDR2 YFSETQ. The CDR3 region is CASSLVTASYEQYF. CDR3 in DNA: TGCGCCAGCAGCTTGGTCACAGCTTCCTACGAGCAGTACTTC.